This T cell receptor (beta chain) came from a study of cytomegalovirus exposure and HLA in healthy donors. Comment on this clone: Its target is unknown.

Findings and caveats of the study: Reported results showed that the classifier diagnosed cytomegalovirus status with high specificity and sensitivity.

Germline V gene data show CDR1 as MNHEY and CDR2 as SMNVEV (reference sequence). The CDR3 has 13 amino acids. V dropped 10 bases and J dropped 7 bases, with 16 bases sitting between them. The method was immunoSEQ multiplex PCR; TCRdb's version includes in-frame clones alone and lacks a portion of them. The sample lists a few hundred thousand clones; about 86% were seen once. This receptor was identified in a woman aged 18-30 years in good health and CMV-seronegative. This chain links TRBV27 with TRBJ2-2; D might be TRBD2 (6 bases). Sequenced material: PBMCs. The CDR3 spells CATGEEGVGELFF. The DNA of the CDR3 is TGTGCCACTGGGGAGGAGGGCGTCGGGGAGCTGTTTTTT.